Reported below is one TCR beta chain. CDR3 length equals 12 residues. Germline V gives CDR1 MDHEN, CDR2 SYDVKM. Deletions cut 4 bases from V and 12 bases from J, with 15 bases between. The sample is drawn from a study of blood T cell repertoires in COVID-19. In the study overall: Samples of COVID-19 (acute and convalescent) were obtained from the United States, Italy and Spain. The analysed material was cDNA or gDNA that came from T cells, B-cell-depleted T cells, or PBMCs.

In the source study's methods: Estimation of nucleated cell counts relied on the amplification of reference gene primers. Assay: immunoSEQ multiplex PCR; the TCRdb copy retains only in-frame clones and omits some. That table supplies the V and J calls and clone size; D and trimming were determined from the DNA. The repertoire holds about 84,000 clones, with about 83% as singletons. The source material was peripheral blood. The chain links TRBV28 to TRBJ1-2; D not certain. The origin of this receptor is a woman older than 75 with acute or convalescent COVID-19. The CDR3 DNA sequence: TGTGCCAGCAGTTACACCGAGGCGGCTAACACCTTC. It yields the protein CASSYTEAANTF.